This TCR beta chain derives from a study of blood T cell repertoires in COVID-19. Study context: Samples taken during acute and convalescent COVID-19 were collected in the United States, Italy and Spain. In each case, the material was cDNA or gDNA derived from T cells, B-cell-depleted T cells, or PBMCs.

The V gene's germline CDR1 is SEHNR and CDR2 FQNEAQ (reference sequence). V lost 8 bases to trimming and J lost 0 bases; unmatched junction nucleotides: 12. This CDR3 spans 18 amino acids. Per the authors' pipeline: Estimated nucleated cell counts came from reference gene primer amplification. The table came from immunoSEQ multiplex PCR; TCRdb's copy has only in-frame clones and leaves some out. From that table come the V and J calls and clone size; the DNA was used to work out D and trimming. This table has roughly 250,000 clones, 70% to 85% appearing once. This clonotype was sampled from an elderly woman with acute or convalescent COVID-19. The sequenced material came from peripheral blood. The chain uses TRBV7-9 and TRBJ2-1; 11 bases are shared with TRBD1. This chain's CDR3 is CASAAFTGTGGSYNEQFF. The CDR3 DNA is TGTGCCAGCGCCGCCTTCACCGGGACAGGGGGCTCCTACAATGAGCAGTTCTTC.